This T cell receptor (beta chain) comes out of a study of CD8+CD57+ T cells in acquired aplastic anemia. This clonotype was counted ten times or more. V gave up 3 bases and J gave up 1 base, with 9 bases separating them. CDR1 is SGDLS, CDR2 YYNGEE, per germline. This CDR3 region has 14 residues. Genomic DNA, serving as template, underwent TCR beta VDJ and CDR3 profiling. One entry per CDR3 protein results from TCRdb running MiXCR on the reads. The sample carries roughly 420,000 distinct CDR3 sequences, roughly 64% recorded once. This chain links TRBV9 with TRBJ2-3, with no clear D. The sequenced material came from sorted CD4+, CD8+, or CD8+CD57+ T cells (not recorded which) from PBMCs. This receptor was identified in a human donor in good health, serving as a control. The DNA for the CDR3 is TGTGCCAGCAGCGCTGACGTGGGCACAGATACGCAGTATTTT. Residues: CASSADVGTDTQYF.